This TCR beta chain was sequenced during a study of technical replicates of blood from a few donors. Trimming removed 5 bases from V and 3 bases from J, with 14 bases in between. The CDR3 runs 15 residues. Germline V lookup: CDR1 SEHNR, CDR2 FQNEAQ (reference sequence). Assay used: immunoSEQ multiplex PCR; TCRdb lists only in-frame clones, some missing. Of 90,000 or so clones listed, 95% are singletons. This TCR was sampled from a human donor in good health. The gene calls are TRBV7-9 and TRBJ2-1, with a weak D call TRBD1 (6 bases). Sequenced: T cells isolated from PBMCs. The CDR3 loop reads CASSPPGVNYNEQFF. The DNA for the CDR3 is TGTGCCAGCAGCCCGCCAGGGGTTAACTACAATGAGCAGTTCTTC. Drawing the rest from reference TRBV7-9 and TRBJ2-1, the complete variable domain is DTGVSQNPRHKITKRGQNVTFRCDPISEHNRLYWYRQTLGQGPEFLTYFQNEAQLEKSRLLSDRFSAERPKGSFSTLEIQRTEQGDSAMYLCASSPPGVNYNEQFFGPGTRLTVL.